The sequence of this T cell receptor beta chain was determined in a study of T cell repertoires in cytomegalovirus infection. TCRdb itself ran the reads through MiXCR, one entry per CDR3 protein. The table includes about a million distinct CDR3 sequences, around 30% detected once. As for this clonotype: Its antigen is undetermined.

Material: cultured CD8+ T cells from PBMCs, obtained from culture after CMV antigen stimulation. The sequence came from a human donor in good health (CMV status not recorded). Some clones in this sample may be carry-over from other donors' samples.

The DNA for the CDR3 is TGCGCCAGCAGCCAAGATATTGGTCGGTCCTATAATTCACCCCTCCACTTT. It encodes CASSQDIGRSYNSPLHF. The chain combines TRBV4-1 with TRBJ1-6; D gene uncertain. CDR1 and CDR2 from the germline V gene are MGHRA and YSYEKL. V was cut by 0 bases and J by 1 base, with 10 bases left in between. The CDR3 contains 17 residues.